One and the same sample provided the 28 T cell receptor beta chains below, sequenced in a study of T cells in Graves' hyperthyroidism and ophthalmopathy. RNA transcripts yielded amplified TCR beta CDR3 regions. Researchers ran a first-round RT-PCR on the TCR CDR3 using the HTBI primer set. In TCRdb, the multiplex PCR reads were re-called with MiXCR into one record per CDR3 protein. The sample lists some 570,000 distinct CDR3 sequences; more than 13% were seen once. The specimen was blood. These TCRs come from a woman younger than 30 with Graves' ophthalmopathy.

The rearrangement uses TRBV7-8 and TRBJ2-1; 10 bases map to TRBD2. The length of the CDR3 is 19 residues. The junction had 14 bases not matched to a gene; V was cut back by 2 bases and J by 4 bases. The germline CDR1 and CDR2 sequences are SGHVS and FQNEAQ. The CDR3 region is CASSLNRGLAGAPYNEQFF. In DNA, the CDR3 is TGTGCCAGCAGCTTAAACCGGGGGCTAGCGGGAGCGCCTTACAATGAGCAGTTCTTC.

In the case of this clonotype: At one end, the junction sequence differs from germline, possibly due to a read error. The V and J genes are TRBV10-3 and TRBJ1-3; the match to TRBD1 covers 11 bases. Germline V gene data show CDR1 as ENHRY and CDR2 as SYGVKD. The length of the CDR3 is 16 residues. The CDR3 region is CTIRLGQGAPGNTIYF. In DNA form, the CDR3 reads TGTACCATCAGGCTAGGACAGGGGGCGCCTGGAAACACCATATATTTT.

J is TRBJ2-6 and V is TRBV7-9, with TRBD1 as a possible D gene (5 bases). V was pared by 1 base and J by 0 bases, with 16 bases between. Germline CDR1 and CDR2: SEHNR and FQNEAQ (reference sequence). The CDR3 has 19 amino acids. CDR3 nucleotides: TGTGCCAGCAGCTTAGGAGGAGCAGGGTGGCTCTCTGGGGCCAACGTCCTGACTTTC. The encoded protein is CASSLGGAGWLSGANVLTF.

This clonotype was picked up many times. Here the CDR3 DNA reads TGTGCCAGCAGTGAATGGGGGGAGGGCCAAAATGAGCAGTTCTTC. Translating gives CASSEWGEGQNEQFF. The genes are TRBV2 and TRBJ2-1, with TRBD2 matching over 7 bases. After removal of 2 bases from V and 7 bases from J, the junction contained 8 bases not matched to a gene. The CDR3 has 15 residues. Germline CDR1 and CDR2: SNHLY and FYNNEI.

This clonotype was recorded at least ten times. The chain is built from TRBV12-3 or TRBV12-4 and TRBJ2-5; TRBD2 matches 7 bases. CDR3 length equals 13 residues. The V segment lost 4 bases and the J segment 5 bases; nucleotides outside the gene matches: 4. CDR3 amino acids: CASSSGLSETQYF. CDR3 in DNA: TGTGCCAGCAGTTCGGGACTATCGGAGACCCAGTACTTC.

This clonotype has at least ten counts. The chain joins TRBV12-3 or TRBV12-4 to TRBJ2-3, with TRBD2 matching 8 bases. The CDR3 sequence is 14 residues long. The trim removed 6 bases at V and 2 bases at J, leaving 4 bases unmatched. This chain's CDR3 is CASRAGVPTDTQYF. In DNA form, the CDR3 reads TGTGCCAGCAGAGCGGGAGTGCCCACAGATACGCAGTATTTT.

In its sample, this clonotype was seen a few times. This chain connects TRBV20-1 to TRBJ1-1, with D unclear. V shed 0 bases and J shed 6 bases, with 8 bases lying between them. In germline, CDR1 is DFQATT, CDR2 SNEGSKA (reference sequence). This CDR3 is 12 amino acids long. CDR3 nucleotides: TGCAGTGCTAGAGACCGTCGGCCTGAAGCTTTCTTT. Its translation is CSARDRRPEAFF.

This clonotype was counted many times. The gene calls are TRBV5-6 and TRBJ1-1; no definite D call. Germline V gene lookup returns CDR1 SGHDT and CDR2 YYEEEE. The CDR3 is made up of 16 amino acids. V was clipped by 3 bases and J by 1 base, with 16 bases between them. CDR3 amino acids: CASSSPFLMGNTEAFF. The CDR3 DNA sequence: TGTGCCAGCAGCTCCCCTTTTCTCATGGGGAACACTGAAGCTTTCTTT.

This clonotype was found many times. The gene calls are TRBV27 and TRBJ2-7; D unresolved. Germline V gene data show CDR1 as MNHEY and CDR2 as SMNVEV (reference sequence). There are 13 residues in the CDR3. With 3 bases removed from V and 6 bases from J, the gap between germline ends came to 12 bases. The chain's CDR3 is CASSLTPVSEQYF. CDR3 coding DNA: TGTGCCAGCAGTTTGACACCTGTATCCGAGCAGTACTTC.

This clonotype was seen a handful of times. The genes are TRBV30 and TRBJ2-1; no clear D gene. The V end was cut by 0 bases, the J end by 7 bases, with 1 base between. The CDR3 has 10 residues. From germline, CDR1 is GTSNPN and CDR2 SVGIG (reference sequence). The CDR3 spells CAWSVNEQFF. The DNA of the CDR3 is TGTGCCTGGAGTGTTAATGAGCAGTTCTTC.

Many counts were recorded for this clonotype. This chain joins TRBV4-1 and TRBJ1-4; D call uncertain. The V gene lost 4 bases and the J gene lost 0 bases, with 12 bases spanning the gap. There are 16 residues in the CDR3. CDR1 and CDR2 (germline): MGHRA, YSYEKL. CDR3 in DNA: TGCGCCAGCAGCCTTTCGAGGATGGCAACTAATGAAAAACTGTTTTTT. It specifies CASSLSRMATNEKLFF.

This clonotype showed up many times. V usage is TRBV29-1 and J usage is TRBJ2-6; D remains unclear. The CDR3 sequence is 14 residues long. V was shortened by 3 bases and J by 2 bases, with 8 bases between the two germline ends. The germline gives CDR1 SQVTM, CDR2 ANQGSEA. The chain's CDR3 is CSVEVGAGANVLTF. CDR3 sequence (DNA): TGCAGCGTTGAGGTCGGCGCTGGGGCCAACGTCCTGACTTTC.

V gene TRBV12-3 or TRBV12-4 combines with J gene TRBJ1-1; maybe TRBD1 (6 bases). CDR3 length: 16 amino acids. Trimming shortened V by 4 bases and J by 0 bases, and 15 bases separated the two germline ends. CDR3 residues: CASSSFGGAMNTEAFF. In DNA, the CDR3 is TGTGCCAGCAGTTCGTTCGGGGGGGCCATGAACACTGAAGCTTTCTTT.

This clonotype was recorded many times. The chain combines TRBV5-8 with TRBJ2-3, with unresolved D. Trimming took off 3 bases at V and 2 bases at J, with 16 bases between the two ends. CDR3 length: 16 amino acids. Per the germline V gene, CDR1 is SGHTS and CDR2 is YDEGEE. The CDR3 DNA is TGTGCCAGCAGCTCCCGAGACACGTCTCCCACAGATACGCAGTATTTT. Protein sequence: CASSSRDTSPTDTQYF.

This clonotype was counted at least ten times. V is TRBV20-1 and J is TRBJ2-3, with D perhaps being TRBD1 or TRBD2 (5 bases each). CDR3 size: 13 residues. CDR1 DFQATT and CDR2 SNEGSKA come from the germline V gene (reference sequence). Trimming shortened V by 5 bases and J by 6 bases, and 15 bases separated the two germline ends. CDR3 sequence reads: CSAARGLRDTQYF. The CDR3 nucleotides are TGCAGTGCTGCCCGGGGCCTAAGGGATACGCAGTATTTT.

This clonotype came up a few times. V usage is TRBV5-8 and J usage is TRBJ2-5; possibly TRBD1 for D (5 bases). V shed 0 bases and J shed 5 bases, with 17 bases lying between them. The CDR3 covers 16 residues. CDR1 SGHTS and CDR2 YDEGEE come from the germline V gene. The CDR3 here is CASSLGTGSKGETQYF. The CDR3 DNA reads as TGTGCCAGCAGCTTGGGCACCGGGTCCAAGGGGGAGACCCAGTACTTC.

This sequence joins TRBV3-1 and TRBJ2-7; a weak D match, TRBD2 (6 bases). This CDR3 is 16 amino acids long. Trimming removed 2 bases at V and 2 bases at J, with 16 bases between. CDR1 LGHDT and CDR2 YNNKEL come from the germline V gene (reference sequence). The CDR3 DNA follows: TGTGCCAGCAGCCAATCGTGCCGGGACTCACCCTACGAGCAGTACTTC. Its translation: CASSQSCRDSPYEQYF.

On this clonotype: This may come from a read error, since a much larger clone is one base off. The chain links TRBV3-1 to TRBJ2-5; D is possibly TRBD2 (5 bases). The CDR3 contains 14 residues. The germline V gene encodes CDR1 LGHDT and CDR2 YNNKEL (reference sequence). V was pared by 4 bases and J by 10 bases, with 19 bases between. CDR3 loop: CASSPRAGRHGQYF. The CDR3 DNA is TGTGCCAGCAGCCCGAGGGCGGGTCGCCATGGCCAGTACTTC.

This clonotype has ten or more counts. This chain's CDR3 is CASSPFGLPMGETQYF. CDR3 coding DNA: TGTGCCAGCAGTCCCTTTGGGCTTCCTATGGGGGAGACCCAGTACTTC. The chain joins TRBV12-3 or TRBV12-4 to TRBJ2-5; D remains ambiguous. The CDR3 length is 16 residues. V lost 5 bases and J lost 5, with 21 bases in between.

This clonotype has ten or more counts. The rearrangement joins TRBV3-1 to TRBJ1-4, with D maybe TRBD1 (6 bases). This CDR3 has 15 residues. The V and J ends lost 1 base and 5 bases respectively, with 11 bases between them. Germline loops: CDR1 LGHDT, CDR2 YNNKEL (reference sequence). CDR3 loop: CASSQGTGRNEKLFF. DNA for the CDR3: TGTGCCAGCAGCCAAGGTACAGGGCGGAATGAAAAACTGTTTTTT.

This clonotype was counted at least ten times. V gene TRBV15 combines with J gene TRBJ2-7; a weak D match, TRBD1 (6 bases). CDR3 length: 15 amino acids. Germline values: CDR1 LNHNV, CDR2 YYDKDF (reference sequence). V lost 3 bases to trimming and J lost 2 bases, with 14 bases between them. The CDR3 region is CATSSDSGGAYEQYF. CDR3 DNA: TGTGCCACCAGCAGCGACTCTGGGGGCGCCTACGAGCAGTACTTC.

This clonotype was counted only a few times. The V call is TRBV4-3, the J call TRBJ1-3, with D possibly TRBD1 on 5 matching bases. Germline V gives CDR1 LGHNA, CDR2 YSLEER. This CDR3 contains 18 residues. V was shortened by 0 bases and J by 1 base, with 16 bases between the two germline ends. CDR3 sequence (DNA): TGCGCCAGCAGCCAAGACACCCGGGGCGGGAGATCTGGAAACACCATATATTTT. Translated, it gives CASSQDTRGGRSGNTIYF.

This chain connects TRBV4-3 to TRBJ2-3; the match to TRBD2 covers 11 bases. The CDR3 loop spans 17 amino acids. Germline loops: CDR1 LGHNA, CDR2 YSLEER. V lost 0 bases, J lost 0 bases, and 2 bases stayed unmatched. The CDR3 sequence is CASSQERTSGSTDTQYF. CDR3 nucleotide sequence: TGCGCCAGCAGCCAAGAGCGGACTAGCGGGAGCACAGATACGCAGTATTTT.

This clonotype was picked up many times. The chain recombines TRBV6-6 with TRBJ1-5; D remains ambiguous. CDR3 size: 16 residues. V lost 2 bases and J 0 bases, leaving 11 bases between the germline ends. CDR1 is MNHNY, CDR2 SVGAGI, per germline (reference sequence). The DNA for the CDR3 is TGTGCCAGCAGTTACAAAATCCGGGATAGCAATCAGCCCCAGCATTTT. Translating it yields CASSYKIRDSNQPQHF.

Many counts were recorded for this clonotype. This chain's CDR3 is CASSPGPGEQYF. The CDR3 DNA follows: TGTGCCAGCTCACCGGGGCCAGGAGAGCAGTACTTC. The chain links TRBV18 to TRBJ2-7; D is perhaps TRBD1 (5 bases). The V gene lost 3 bases and the J gene lost 7 bases, with 10 bases spanning the gap. This CDR3 has 12 residues. The germline V gene encodes CDR1 KGHSH and CDR2 LQKENI.

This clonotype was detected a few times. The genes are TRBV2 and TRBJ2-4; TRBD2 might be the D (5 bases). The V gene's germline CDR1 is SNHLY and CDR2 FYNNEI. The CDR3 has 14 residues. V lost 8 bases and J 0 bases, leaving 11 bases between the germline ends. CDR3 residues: CASSPRVAKNIQYF. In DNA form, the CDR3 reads TGTGCCAGCTCTCCGAGGGTAGCCAAAAACATTCAGTACTTC.

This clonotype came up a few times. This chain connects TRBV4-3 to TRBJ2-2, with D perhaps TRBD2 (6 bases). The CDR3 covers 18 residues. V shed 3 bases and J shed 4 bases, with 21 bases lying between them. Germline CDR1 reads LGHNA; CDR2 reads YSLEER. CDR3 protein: CASSHFRPGRRATGELFF. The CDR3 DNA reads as TGCGCCAGCAGCCATTTTAGACCGGGGCGGAGGGCCACCGGGGAGCTGTTTTTT.

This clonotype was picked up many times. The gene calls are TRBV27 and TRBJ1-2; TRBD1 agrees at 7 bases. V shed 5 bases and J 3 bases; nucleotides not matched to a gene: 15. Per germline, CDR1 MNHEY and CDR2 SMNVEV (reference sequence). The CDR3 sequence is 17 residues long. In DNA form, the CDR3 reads TGTGCCAGCAGTCCACGGCGGACAGGCCGAGTTCACTATGGCTACACCTTC. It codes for CASSPRRTGRVHYGYTF.